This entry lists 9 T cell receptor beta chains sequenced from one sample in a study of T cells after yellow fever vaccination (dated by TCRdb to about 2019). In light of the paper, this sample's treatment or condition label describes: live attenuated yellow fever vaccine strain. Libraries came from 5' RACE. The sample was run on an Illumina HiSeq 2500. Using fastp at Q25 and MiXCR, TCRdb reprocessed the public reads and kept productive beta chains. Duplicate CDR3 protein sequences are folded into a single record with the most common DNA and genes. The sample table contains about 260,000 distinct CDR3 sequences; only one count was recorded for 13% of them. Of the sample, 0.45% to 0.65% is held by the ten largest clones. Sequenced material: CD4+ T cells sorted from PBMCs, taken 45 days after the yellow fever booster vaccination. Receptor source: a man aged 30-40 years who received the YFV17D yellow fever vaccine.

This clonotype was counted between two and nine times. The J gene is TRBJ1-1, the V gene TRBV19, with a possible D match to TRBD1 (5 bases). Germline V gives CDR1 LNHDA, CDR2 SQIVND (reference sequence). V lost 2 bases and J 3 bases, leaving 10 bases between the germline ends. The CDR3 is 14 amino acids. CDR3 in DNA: TGTGCCAGTAGTATAAAGGGAGGGGACACTGAAGCTTTCTTT. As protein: CASSIKGGDTEAFF.

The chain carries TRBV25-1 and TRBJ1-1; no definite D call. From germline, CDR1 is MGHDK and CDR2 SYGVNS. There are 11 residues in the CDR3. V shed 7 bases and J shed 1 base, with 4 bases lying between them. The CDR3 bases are TGTGCCAGCACGAGGAACACTGAAGCTTTCTTT. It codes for CASTRNTEAFF.

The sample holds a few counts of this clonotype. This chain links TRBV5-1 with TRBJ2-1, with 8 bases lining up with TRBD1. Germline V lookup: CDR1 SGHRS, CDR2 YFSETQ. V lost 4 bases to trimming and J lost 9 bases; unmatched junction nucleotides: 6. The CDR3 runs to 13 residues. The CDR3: CASSIQGDFEQFF. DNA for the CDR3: TGCGCCAGCAGCATACAGGGGGATTTTGAGCAGTTCTTC. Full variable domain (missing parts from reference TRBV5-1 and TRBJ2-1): KAGVTQTPRYLIKTRGQQVTLSCSPISGHRSVSWYQQTPGQGLQFLFEYFSETQRNKGNFPGRFSGRQFSNSRSEMNVSTLELGDSALYLCASSIQGDFEQFFGPGTRLTVL.

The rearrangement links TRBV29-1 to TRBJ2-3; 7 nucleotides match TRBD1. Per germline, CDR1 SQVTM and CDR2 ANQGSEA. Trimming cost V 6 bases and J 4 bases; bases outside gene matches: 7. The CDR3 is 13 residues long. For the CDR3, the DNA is TGCAGCGTGAACAGGGGAATCGCAGATACGCAGTATTTT. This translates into CSVNRGIADTQYF.

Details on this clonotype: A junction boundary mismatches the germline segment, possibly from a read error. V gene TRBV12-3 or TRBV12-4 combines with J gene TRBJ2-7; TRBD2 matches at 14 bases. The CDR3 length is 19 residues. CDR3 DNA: TGTGCCTGCAGTTCCCCGGAGGGACTAGCGGGAGCCATTTTGTACGAGCAGTACTTC. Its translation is CACSSPEGLAGAILYEQYF.

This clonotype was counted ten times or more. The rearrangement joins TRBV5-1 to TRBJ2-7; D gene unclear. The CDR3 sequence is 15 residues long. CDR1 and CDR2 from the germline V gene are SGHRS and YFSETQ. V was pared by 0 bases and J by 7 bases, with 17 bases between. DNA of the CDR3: TGCGCCAGCAGCTTGGGAGGACCCTCCACCAGGGAGCAGTACTTC. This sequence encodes CASSLGGPSTREQYF.

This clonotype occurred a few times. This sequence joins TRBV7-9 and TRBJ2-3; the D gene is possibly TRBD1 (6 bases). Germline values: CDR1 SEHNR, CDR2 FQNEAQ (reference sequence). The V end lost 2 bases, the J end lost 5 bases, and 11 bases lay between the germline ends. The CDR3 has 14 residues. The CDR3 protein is CASSLQGTIDTQYF. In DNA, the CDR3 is TGTGCCAGCAGCTTACAGGGGACCATAGATACGCAGTATTTT.

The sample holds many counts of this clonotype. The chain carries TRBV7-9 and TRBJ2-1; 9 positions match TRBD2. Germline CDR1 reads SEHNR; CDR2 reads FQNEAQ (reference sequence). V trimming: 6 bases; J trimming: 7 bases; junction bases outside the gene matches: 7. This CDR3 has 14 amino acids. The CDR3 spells CASRGLAGTNEQFF. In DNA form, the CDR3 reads TGTGCCAGCAGGGGGCTAGCGGGAACTAATGAGCAGTTCTTC.

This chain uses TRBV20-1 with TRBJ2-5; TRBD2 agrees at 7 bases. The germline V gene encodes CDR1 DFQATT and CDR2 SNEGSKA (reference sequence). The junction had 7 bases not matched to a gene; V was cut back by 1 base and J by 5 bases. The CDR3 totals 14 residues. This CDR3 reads CSARVQAGVETQYF. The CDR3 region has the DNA TGCAGTGCTAGAGTACAGGCGGGAGTTGAGACCCAGTACTTC.